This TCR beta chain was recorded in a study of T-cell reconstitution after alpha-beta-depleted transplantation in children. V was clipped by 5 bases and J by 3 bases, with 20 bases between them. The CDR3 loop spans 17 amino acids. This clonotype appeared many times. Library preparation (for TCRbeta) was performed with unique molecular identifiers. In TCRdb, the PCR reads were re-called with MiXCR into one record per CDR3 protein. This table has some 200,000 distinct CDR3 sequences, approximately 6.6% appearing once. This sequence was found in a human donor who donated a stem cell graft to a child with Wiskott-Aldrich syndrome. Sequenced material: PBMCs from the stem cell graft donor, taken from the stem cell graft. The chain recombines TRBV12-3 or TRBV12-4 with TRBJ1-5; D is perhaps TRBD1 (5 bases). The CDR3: CASSRQQVELHNQPQHF. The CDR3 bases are TGTGCCAGCAGTAGACAGCAAGTTGAACTCCACAATCAGCCCCAGCATTTT.